The following is a TCR beta chain sequence with its context. Used for diagnoses were clinical symptoms, serum thyroxine and TRAb, thyroid ultrasound and orbital computed tomography. PBMCs were obtained from about 9 ml fresh peripheral blood. These data are taken from a study of T cells in Graves' hyperthyroidism and ophthalmopathy. The CDR3 regions of TCR beta were amplified from RNA transcripts. A first-round RT-PCR of the TCR CDR3 used the HTBI primer set. TCRdb reanalysed the multiplex PCR reads using MiXCR and keeps one entry per CDR3 protein. Of almost 500,000 distinct CDR3 sequences listed, about 20% are singletons. V was shortened by 3 bases and J by 1 base, with 7 bases between the two germline ends. This CDR3 is built from 14 residues.

Sequencing was carried out using blood. The receptor comes from a woman in her sixties or seventies with Graves' ophthalmopathy. The chain joins TRBV12-3 or TRBV12-4 to TRBJ1-5; D unresolved. The CDR3: CASSLFQSNQPQHF. The CDR3 DNA follows: TGTGCCAGCAGTTTGTTCCAGAGCAATCAGCCCCAGCATTTT.